The entry below describes one TCR beta chain. The antigen it binds to is not known. One end of the junction fails to match germline, which may point to a read error. This sample is part of a study of blood T cell repertoires in COVID-19 (dated by TCRdb to 2020 to 2022). Background on the whole study: Collaborator samples came from the United States, Italy and Spain and covered acute and convalescent phases of COVID-19. A freely available public database, intended as a resource for researchers studying the immune response to SARS-CoV-2, is where the repertoires were released. Nearly every sample came with metadata listing a de-identified subject ID, COVID-19 status, age in years and sex. The material from the prospective study consisted of cDNA or gDNA derived from T cells, B-cell-depleted T cells, or PBMCs. Subjects who had been exposed to COVID-19, were actively infected with it, or had recovered from it provided the deeply sampled blood TCRbeta repertoires that made up the dataset. Where available, HLA class I and class II types were obtained from metadata supplied by the sample provider rather than from assay-based typing. The samples were drawn from the first 160 participants of the ongoing ImmuneRACE study and from some 1,300 subjects provided by 6 global collaborators. Study-wide conclusions, independent of this receptor: The amount of clinical and demographic metadata varied by source and participant and was provided uncurated.

The germline V gene supplies CDR1 KGHSH and CDR2 LQKENI. The CDR3 spans 15 residues, from the cysteine through the phenylalanine. Of all the DNA, just the CDR3 is kept, 45 bases in frame from base 1. The immunoSEQ Assay, a bias-controlled multiplex PCR, was used to amplify TCRbeta CDR3 regions from genomic DNA. In the authors' own workflow: Nucleated cell counts per sample were estimated from amplification of reference gene primers within the assay. To quantify the absolute abundance of each unique TCRbeta CDR3 rearrangement, sequence reads were collapsed and filtered. For each sample, productive Simpson clonality was calculated by taking the square root of Simpson's diversity index across productive rearrangements. The immuneACCESS repertoire file appears here via TCRdb, limited to in-frame rearrangements. These files lack a portion of the clones; in checked studies, under half of the deficit traces to unresolved V genes, and the cause of the others is not known. That table supplies the V and J calls and clone size; D and trimming were determined from the DNA. This sample is represented by 200,000 to 250,000 clones; about four fifths of them were singletons. 7.8% of the sample is in the top ten clones.

One collaborating source in Seattle enrolled patients during active infection and followed them longitudinally through the course of disease. Each collaborating institution followed its own protocols to collect whole blood in K2EDTA tubes. Collaborator samples were shipped for TCRbeta analysis as frozen whole blood, isolated PBMCs, or DNA extracted from either sample type. The sequence is built from TRBV18 and TRBJ2-7; TRBD2 could be the D gene, as 6 bases match. This sequence originates from a woman at least 80 years old with COVID-19, enrolled during active disease. Sequenced sample: peripheral blood. The CDR3 is CASSPGPPGGRLPTF. The DNA sequence is TGTGCCAGCTCACCAGGTCCCCCCGGGGGTCGCCTTCCGACTTTC.